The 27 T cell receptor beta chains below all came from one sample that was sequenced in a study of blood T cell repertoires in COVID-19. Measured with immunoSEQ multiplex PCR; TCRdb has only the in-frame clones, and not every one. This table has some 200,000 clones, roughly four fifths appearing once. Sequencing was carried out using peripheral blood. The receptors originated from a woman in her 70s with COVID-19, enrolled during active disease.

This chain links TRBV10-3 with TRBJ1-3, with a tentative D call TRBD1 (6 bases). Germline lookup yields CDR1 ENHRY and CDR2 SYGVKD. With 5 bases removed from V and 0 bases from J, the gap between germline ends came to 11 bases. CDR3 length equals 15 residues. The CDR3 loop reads CAISPGHPSGNTIYF. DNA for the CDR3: TGTGCCATCAGTCCGGGACATCCCTCTGGAAACACCATATATTTT.

CDR3 sequence reads: CASSYSSDREDEQYF. In nucleotides, the CDR3 is TGTGCCAGCAGTTACAGTTCGGACAGGGAGGACGAGCAGTACTTC. This chain uses TRBV6-5 with TRBJ2-7, with TRBD1 matching 8 bases. The germline CDR1 and CDR2 sequences are MNHEY and SVGAGI. The CDR3 runs 15 residues. The junction had 8 bases not matched to a gene; V was cut back by 2 bases and J by 5 bases.

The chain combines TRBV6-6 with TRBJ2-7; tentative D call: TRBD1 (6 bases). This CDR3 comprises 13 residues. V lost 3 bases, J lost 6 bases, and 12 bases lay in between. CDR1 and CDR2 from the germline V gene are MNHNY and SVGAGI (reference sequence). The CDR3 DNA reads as TGTGCCAGCAGTTATACGATAGGGGGCGAGCAGTACTTC. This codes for CASSYTIGGEQYF.

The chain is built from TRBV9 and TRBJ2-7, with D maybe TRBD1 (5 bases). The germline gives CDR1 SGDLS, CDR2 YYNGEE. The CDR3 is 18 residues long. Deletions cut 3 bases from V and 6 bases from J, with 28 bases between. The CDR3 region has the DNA TGTGCCAGCAGCGCCCGAGACCTTAGGGGCTCCCCTCCCCCCGAGCAGTACTTC. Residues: CASSARDLRGSPPPEQYF.

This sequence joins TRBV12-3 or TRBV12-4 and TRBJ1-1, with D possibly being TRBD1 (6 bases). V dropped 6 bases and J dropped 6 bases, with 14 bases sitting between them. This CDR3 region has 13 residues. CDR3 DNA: TGTGCCAGCAGAACAGGGACGGGATCTGAAGCTTTCTTT. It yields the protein CASRTGTGSEAFF.

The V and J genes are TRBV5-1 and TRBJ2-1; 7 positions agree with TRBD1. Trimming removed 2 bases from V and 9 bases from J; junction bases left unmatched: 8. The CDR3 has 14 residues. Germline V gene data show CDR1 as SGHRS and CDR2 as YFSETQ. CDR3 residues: CASSLDRVPAEQFF. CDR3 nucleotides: TGCGCCAGCAGCTTAGACAGGGTACCTGCTGAGCAGTTCTTC.

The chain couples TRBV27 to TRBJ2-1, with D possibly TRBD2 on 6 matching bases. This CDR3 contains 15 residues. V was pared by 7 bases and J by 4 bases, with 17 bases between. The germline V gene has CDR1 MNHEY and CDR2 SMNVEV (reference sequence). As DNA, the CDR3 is TGTGCCAGCACCCCCGGAGGGGCTAATTACAATGAGCAGTTCTTC. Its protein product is CASTPGGANYNEQFF.

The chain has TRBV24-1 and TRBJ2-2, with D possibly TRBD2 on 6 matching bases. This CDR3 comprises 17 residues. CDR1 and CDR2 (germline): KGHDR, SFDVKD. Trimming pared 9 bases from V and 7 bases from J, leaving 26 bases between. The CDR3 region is CATGNPAGPRFGGELFF. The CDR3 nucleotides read TGTGCCACCGGAAACCCAGCGGGCCCCCGCTTTGGCGGGGAGCTGTTTTTT.

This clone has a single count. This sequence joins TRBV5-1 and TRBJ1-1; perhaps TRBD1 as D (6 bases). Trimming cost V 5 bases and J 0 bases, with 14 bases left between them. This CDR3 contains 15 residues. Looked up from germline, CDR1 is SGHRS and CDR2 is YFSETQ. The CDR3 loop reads CASRLPGHLNTEAFF. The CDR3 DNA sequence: TGCGCCAGCAGGTTACCGGGACACCTGAACACTGAAGCTTTCTTT.

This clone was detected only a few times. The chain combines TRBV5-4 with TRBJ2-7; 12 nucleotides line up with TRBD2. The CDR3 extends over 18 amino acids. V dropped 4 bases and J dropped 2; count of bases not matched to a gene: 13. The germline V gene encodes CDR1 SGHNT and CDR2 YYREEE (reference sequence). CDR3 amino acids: CASSHRLAGVTTTYEQYF. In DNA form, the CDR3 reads TGTGCCAGCAGCCACAGACTAGCGGGGGTGACAACAACCTACGAGCAGTACTTC.

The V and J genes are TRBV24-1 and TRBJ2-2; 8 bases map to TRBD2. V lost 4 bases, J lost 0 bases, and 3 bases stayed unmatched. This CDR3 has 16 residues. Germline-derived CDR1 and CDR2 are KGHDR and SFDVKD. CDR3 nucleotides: TGTGCCACCAGTGACCCGGGACTAGCGAACACCGGGGAGCTGTTTTTT. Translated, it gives CATSDPGLANTGELFF.

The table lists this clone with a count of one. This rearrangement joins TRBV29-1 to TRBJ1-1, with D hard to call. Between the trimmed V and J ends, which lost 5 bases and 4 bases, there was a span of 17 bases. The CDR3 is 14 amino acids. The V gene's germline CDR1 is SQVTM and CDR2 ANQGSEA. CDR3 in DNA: TGCAGCGTTAGCCGGGATGGTGGTAGCACTGAAGCTTTCTTT. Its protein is CSVSRDGGSTEAFF.

CDR3 DNA: TGTGCCAGCTCACCGGGGACTTTTAGGCAGCCCCAGCATTTT. It translates to CASSPGTFRQPQHF. This chain connects TRBV18 to TRBJ1-5; the D gene is possibly TRBD1 (5 bases). Trimming cost V 3 bases and J 7 bases, with 13 bases left between them. CDR1 and CDR2 (germline): KGHSH, LQKENI. This CDR3 contains 14 residues.

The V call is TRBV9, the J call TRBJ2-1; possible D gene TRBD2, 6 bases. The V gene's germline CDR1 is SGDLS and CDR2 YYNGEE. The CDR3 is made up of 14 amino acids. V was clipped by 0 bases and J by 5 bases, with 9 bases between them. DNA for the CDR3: TGTGCCAGCAGCGTAGAGGCGGGGAACAATGAGCAGTTCTTC. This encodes CASSVEAGNNEQFF.

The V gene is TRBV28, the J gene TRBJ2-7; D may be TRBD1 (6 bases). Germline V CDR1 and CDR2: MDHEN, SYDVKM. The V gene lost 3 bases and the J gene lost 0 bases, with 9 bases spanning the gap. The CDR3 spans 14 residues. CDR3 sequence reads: CASSFRDISYEQYF. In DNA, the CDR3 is TGTGCCAGCAGTTTTCGGGACATCTCCTACGAGCAGTACTTC.

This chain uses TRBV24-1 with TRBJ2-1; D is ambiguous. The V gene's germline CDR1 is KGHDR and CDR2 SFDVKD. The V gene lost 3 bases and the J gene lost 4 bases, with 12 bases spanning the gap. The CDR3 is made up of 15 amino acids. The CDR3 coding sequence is TGTGCCACCAGTGATCCAGAGGCGTCTTACAATGAGCAGTTCTTC. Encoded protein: CATSDPEASYNEQFF.

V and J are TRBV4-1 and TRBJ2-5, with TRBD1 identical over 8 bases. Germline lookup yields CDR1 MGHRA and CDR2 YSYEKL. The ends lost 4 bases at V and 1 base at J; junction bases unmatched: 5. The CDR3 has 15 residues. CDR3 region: CASSRIGTGQETQYF. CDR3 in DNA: TGCGCCAGCAGCCGAATTGGGACAGGCCAAGAGACCCAGTACTTC.

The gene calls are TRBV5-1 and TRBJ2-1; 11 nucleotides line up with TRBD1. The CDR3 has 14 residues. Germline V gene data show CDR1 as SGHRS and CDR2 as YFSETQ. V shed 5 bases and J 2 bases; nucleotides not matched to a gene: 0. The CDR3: CASRGQGAYNEQFF. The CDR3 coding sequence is TGCGCCAGCAGGGGACAGGGGGCCTACAATGAGCAGTTCTTC.

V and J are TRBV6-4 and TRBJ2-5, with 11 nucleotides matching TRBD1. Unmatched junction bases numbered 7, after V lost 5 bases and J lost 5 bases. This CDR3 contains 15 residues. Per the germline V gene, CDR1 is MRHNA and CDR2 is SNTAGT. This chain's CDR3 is CASSLGTGGLETQYF. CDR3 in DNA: TGTGCCAGCAGTTTGGGGACAGGGGGTTTGGAGACCCAGTACTTC.

CDR3 bases: TGTGCCTGGGGGTGGGGGCTAGGTGAGCCCCAGCATTTT. Protein: CAWGWGLGEPQHF. The chain joins TRBV30 to TRBJ1-5; weak D call: TRBD1 (6 bases). The V gene's germline CDR1 is GTSNPN and CDR2 SVGIG (reference sequence). The V gene lost 5 bases and the J gene lost 8 bases, with 16 bases spanning the gap. CDR3 size: 13 residues.

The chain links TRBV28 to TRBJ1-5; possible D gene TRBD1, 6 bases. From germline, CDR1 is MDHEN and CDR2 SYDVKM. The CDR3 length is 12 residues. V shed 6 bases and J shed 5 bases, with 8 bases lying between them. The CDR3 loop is CASRAGDQPQHF. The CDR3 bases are TGTGCCAGCAGAGCAGGGGATCAGCCCCAGCATTTT.

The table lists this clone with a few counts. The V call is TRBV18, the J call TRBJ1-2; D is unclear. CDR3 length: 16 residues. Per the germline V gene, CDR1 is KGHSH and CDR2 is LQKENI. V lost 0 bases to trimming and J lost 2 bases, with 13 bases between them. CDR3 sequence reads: CASSPPNDGLNYGYTF. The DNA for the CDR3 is TGTGCCAGCTCACCACCGAACGACGGGTTGAACTATGGCTACACCTTC.

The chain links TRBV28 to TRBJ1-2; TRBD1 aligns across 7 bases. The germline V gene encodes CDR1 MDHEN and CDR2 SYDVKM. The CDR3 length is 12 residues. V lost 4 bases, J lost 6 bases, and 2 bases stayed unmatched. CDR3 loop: CASSSGTDGYTF. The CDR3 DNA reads TGTGCCAGCAGTTCCGGGACAGATGGCTACACCTTC.

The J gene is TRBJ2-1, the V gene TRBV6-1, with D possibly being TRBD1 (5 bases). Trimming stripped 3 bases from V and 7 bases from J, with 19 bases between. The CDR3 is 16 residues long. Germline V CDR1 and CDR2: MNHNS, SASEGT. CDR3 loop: CASSDRQGLRSNEQFF. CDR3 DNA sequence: TGTGCCAGCAGTGACAGGCAGGGCTTAAGAAGTAATGAGCAGTTCTTC.

CDR3 nucleotides: TGTGCCAGCAGTGAGGAGGCGGGAGGGCCTGATGAGCAGTTCTTC. Translated: CASSEEAGGPDEQFF. J is TRBJ2-1 and V is TRBV2; 9 nucleotides agree with TRBD2. The germline gives CDR1 SNHLY, CDR2 FYNNEI. There are 15 residues in the CDR3. V was clipped by 3 bases and J by 8 bases; unmatched bases: 8.

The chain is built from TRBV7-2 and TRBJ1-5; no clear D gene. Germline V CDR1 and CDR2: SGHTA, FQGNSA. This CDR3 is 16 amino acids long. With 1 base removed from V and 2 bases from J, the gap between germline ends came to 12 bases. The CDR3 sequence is CASSLVLTERNQPQHF. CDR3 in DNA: TGTGCCAGCAGCTTAGTCTTAACAGAGCGCAATCAGCCCCAGCATTTT.

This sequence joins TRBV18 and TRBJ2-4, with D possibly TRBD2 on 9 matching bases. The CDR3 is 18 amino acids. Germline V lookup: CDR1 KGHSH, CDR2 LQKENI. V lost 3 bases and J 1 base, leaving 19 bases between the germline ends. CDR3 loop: CASSPTGAGLAAKNIQYF. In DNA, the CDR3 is TGTGCCAGCTCACCGACAGGGGCAGGACTAGCGGCCAAAAACATTCAGTACTTC.